The TCR beta chain described here comes from a study of T cell changes during pregnancy in multiple sclerosis. V lost 5 bases and J 1 base, leaving 24 bases between the germline ends. The CDR3 extends over 18 amino acids. Germline V gives CDR1 SGHTA, CDR2 FQGNSA. Assay used: immunoSEQ multiplex PCR; TCRdb lists only in-frame clones, some missing. The sample carries some 100,000 clones, about 94% recorded once. This receptor was taken from a female donor with multiple sclerosis, enrolled in a pregnancy study. The input for sequencing was peripheral blood, taken before pregnancy. This chain connects TRBV7-2 to TRBJ2-7, with D possibly matching TRBD2 (5 bases). The chain's CDR3 is CASSPRNRVVAGSYEQYF. The CDR3 DNA sequence: TGTGCCAGCAGCCCCAGAAACCGGGTAGTTGCGGGTTCCTACGAGCAGTACTTC. The whole variable domain, filled in from reference TRBV7-2 and TRBJ2-7, reads GAGVSQSPSNKVTEKGKDVELRCDPISGHTALYWYRQSLGQGLEFLIYFQGNSAPDKSGLPSDRFSAERTGGSVSTLTIQRTQQEDSAVYLCASSPRNRVVAGSYEQYFGPGTRLTVT.